The 32 T cell receptor beta chains reported below all come from one sample, sequenced in a study of T cell responses to AZD1222 COVID-19 vaccine. The table came from immunoSEQ multiplex PCR; TCRdb's copy has only in-frame clones and leaves some out. The sample lists 100,000 to 150,000 clones, roughly 93% occurring once. The material sequenced was peripheral blood, taken 28 days after the second AZD1222 dose. Receptors originate from an adult who received the AZD1222 COVID-19 vaccine.

This clone turned up a few times. The chain has TRBV2 and TRBJ1-1; no clear D. Per germline, CDR1 SNHLY and CDR2 FYNNEI. CDR3 size: 13 residues. V lost 4 bases and J 5 bases, leaving 11 bases between the germline ends. In nucleotides, the CDR3 is TGTGCCAGCAGTGGAGTACCGGGAACTGAAGCTTTCTTT. The encoded protein is CASSGVPGTEAFF.

The chain couples TRBV7-3 to TRBJ2-1, with 9 bases matching TRBD2. V was clipped by 2 bases and J by 4 bases; unmatched bases: 9. From germline, CDR1 is SGHTA and CDR2 FQGTGA. This CDR3 region has 17 residues. CDR3 loop: CASSLEVAGVRYNEQFF. In nucleotides, the CDR3 is TGTGCCAGCAGCTTAGAGGTAGCGGGAGTGCGATACAATGAGCAGTTCTTC. Combining the CDR3 with reference TRBV7-3 and TRBJ2-1 gives the whole variable domain GAGVSQTPSNKVTEKGKYVELRCDPISGHTALYWYRQSLGQGPEFLIYFQGTGAADDSGLPNDRFFAVRPEGSVSTLKIQRTERGDSAVYLCASSLEVAGVRYNEQFFGPGTRLTVL.

The genes are TRBV12-5 and TRBJ2-2, with TRBD1 matching 7 bases. The CDR3 loop spans 14 amino acids. From germline, CDR1 is LGHNT and CDR2 FRNRAP. With 7 bases clipped from V and 7 bases from J, the junction kept 9 bases outside the gene matches. CDR3 DNA: TGTGCTAGTGCCCGACGACAGGGCGTCGGGGAGCTGTTTTTT. Protein product: CASARRQGVGELFF.

This rearrangement joins TRBV24-1 to TRBJ2-2; possibly TRBD1 for D (8 bases). This CDR3 spans 20 amino acids. With 5 bases removed from V and 0 bases from J, the gap between germline ends came to 24 bases. Per germline, CDR1 KGHDR and CDR2 SFDVKD. The DNA for the CDR3 is TGTGCCACCAGTGGTCATCAGGGGGCGCACGGGGGGTCGAACACCGGGGAGCTGTTTTTT. Amino acid sequence: CATSGHQGAHGGSNTGELFF.

This chain connects TRBV13 to TRBJ1-2, with 8 bases aligning to TRBD1. Germline trimming cut 0 bases from V and 4 bases from J; bases unmatched to any gene: 1. The length of the CDR3 is 14 residues. Germline CDR1 reads PRHDT; CDR2 reads FYEKMQ (reference sequence). The CDR3 DNA reads as TGTGCCAGCAGCTTAGGGACAGGGGCCTATGGCTACACCTTC. Amino acid sequence: CASSLGTGAYGYTF. The complete variable domain, with remaining parts taken from reference TRBV13 and TRBJ1-2, reads AAGVIQSPRHLIKEKRETATLKCYPIPRHDTVYWYQQGPGQDPQFLISFYEKMQSDKGSIPDRFSAQQFSDYHSELNMSSLELGDSALYFCASSLGTGAYGYTFGSGTRLTVV.

V and J are TRBV28 and TRBJ1-2; D gene uncertain. Germline CDR1 is MDHEN and CDR2 is SYDVKM. This CDR3 is built from 13 residues. The V end lost 3 bases, the J end lost 2 bases, and 7 bases lay between the germline ends. The CDR3 bases are TGTGCCAGCAGTTTGTATGGGAACTATGGCTACACCTTC. Protein sequence: CASSLYGNYGYTF.

The chain uses TRBV4-1 and TRBJ1-5; no clear D gene. The CDR3 length is 12 residues. V gave up 3 bases and J gave up 7 bases, with 7 bases separating them. The V gene's germline CDR1 is MGHRA and CDR2 YSYEKL. The CDR3 here is CASSHGNQPQHF. CDR3 coding DNA: TGCGCCAGCAGCCACGGGAACCAGCCCCAGCATTTT.

This clone counts as medium-sized. The CDR3 protein is CASRRQGLTEAFF. Written as DNA, the CDR3 is TGTGCCAGCAGACGACAGGGGTTAACTGAAGCTTTCTTT. V usage is TRBV28 and J usage is TRBJ1-1; TRBD1 aligns across 8 bases. The CDR3 extends over 13 amino acids. Germline V gives CDR1 MDHEN, CDR2 SYDVKM. V lost 6 bases to trimming and J lost 5 bases; unmatched junction nucleotides: 5. The full variable domain, with the rest looked up from reference TRBV28 and TRBJ1-1, is DVKVTQSSRYLVKRTGEKVFLECVQDMDHENMFWYRQDPGLGLRLIYFSYDVKMKEKGDIPEGYSVSREKKERFSLILESASTNQTSMYLCASRRQGLTEAFFGQGTRLTVV.

The genes are TRBV20-1 and TRBJ2-7, with unresolved D. Looked up from germline, CDR1 is DFQATT and CDR2 is SNEGSKA (reference sequence). Trimming shortened V by 6 bases and J by 7 bases, and 10 bases separated the two germline ends. The length of the CDR3 is 10 residues. CDR3 region: CSAVGSEQYF. The CDR3, as DNA: TGCAGTGCCGTGGGCTCAGAGCAGTACTTC.

The chain combines TRBV7-9 with TRBJ2-7, with TRBD2 matching over 13 bases. Trimming at V came to 3 bases and at J to 4 bases, leaving 3 bases not matched to a gene. Germline CDR1 and CDR2: SEHNR and FQNEAQ (reference sequence). The CDR3 is 15 residues long. In DNA form, the CDR3 reads TGTGCCAGCAGCTTGTGGACTAGCGGGAGATACGAGCAGTACTTC. It translates to CASSLWTSGRYEQYF.

The rearrangement links TRBV18 to TRBJ1-1, with D possibly matching TRBD1 (6 bases). The germline gives CDR1 KGHSH, CDR2 LQKENI. V lost 9 bases, J lost 5 bases, and 19 bases lay in between. The CDR3 spans 14 residues. In DNA form, the CDR3 reads TGTGCCAGTTTCACTCTCCGGGACAAAACTGAAGCTTTCTTT. Its protein is CASFTLRDKTEAFF.

The genes are TRBV7-9 and TRBJ2-1, with D unresolved. V lost 5 bases to trimming and J lost 7 bases, with 9 bases between them. The CDR3 consists of 12 residues. The germline CDR1 and CDR2 sequences are SEHNR and FQNEAQ (reference sequence). The DNA of the CDR3 is TGTGCCAGCAGCGCCTTAAAGAATGAGCAGTTCTTC. Translated, it gives CASSALKNEQFF.

The chain combines TRBV5-1 with TRBJ2-1; 8 bases are shared with TRBD2. J was trimmed by 6 bases and V by 3 bases; bases with no gene match: 5. From germline, CDR1 is SGHRS and CDR2 YFSETQ. The CDR3 loop spans 14 amino acids. CDR3 in amino acids: CASSSIAGSNEQFF. Here the CDR3 DNA reads TGCGCCAGCAGCTCAATAGCGGGAAGCAATGAGCAGTTCTTC.

The chain links TRBV2 to TRBJ1-6; D gene unclear. The CDR3 length is 14 residues. V was trimmed by 7 bases and J by 3 bases, leaving 10 bases between them. Germline V gene data show CDR1 as SNHLY and CDR2 as FYNNEI. In nucleotides, the CDR3 is TGTGCCAGCAACGAGATCATCTATAATTCACCCCTCCACTTT. It is translated as CASNEIIYNSPLHF.

This clone was observed a handful of times. The rearrangement joins TRBV28 to TRBJ1-2; tentative D call: TRBD1 (5 bases). CDR3 length: 15 amino acids. CDR1 is MDHEN and CDR2 is SYDVKM in the germline V gene. V was trimmed by 3 bases and J by 0 bases, leaving 11 bases between them. CDR3 protein: CASSLGGGSNYGYTF. The CDR3 nucleotides are TGTGCCAGCAGTTTGGGCGGGGGATCTAACTATGGCTACACCTTC.

Here the CDR3 DNA reads TGTGCCAGTAGTATTCTAGCGGGGTCGAACACCGGGGAGCTGTTTTTT. Its translation is CASSILAGSNTGELFF. This chain links TRBV19 with TRBJ2-2, with 9 bases that match TRBD2. Germline V gene sequence: CDR1 LNHDA, CDR2 SQIVND (reference sequence). V lost 3 bases, J lost 0 bases, and 2 bases stayed unmatched. This CDR3 is built from 16 residues.

V and J are TRBV27 and TRBJ1-1, with a tentative D call TRBD1 (6 bases). Germline V CDR1 and CDR2: MNHEY, SMNVEV (reference sequence). V dropped 2 bases and J dropped 7 bases, with 14 bases sitting between them. The CDR3 is 14 amino acids. For the CDR3, the DNA is TGTGCCAGCAGTTTAGAGGGGGGGCGGAGTGAAGCTTTCTTT. This encodes CASSLEGGRSEAFF.

The chain links TRBV2 to TRBJ2-1; 9 bases are a match to TRBD2. The J segment lost 5 bases and the V segment lost 8 bases, leaving 4 bases of the junction unmatched. This CDR3 has 13 amino acids. Germline V CDR1 and CDR2: SNHLY, FYNNEI. The CDR3 is CASRLAENNEQFF. CDR3 nucleotides: TGTGCCAGCCGACTAGCGGAGAACAATGAGCAGTTCTTC.

The rearrangement links TRBV28 to TRBJ2-3; maybe TRBD2 (6 bases). This CDR3 has 16 amino acids. The V gene lost 4 bases and the J gene lost 1 base, with 15 bases spanning the gap. Germline V gene sequence: CDR1 MDHEN, CDR2 SYDVKM. The CDR3 coding sequence is TGTGCCAGCAGTTCCTTCAGACTAGTTGGCACAGATACGCAGTATTTT. This gives the protein CASSSFRLVGTDTQYF.

The chain carries TRBV18 and TRBJ1-2; the D is unclear. CDR3 length equals 13 residues. Germline CDR1 is KGHSH and CDR2 is LQKENI. V lost 3 bases and J lost 4, with 9 bases in between. CDR3 sequence reads: CASSPRTGYGYTF. The CDR3 DNA reads as TGTGCCAGCTCACCCCGGACCGGCTATGGCTACACCTTC.

This chain uses TRBV9 with TRBJ1-4, with D perhaps matching TRBD1 (6 bases). V was trimmed by 3 bases and J by 2 bases, leaving 14 bases between them. The germline CDR1 and CDR2 sequences are SGDLS and YYNGEE. The CDR3 runs 16 residues. Here the CDR3 reads CASSGSRGDTNEKLFF. As DNA, the CDR3 is TGTGCCAGCAGCGGGAGTAGGGGGGATACTAATGAAAAACTGTTTTTT.

The gene calls are TRBV29-1 and TRBJ2-1; D might be TRBD1 (5 bases). V was clipped by 5 bases and J by 3 bases, with 11 bases between them. CDR1 and CDR2 from the germline V gene are SQVTM and ANQGSEA. This CDR3 has 13 residues. The CDR3 region is CSVHQGGYNEQFF. For the CDR3, the DNA is TGCAGCGTTCACCAGGGTGGCTACAATGAGCAGTTCTTC.

The rearrangement links TRBV9 to TRBJ1-2; no definite D call. The CDR3 sequence is 15 residues long. CDR1 SGDLS and CDR2 YYNGEE come from the germline V gene. V was clipped by 4 bases and J by 0 bases, with 13 bases between them. CDR3 DNA: TGTGCCAGCAGCCCGGGTCAGGCTCCTAACTATGGCTACACCTTC. Protein sequence: CASSPGQAPNYGYTF.

This chain links TRBV5-1 with TRBJ2-5, with D perhaps TRBD1 or TRBD2 (5 bases each). Trimming pared 1 base from V and 5 bases from J, leaving 18 bases between. The V gene's germline CDR1 is SGHRS and CDR2 YFSETQ. The CDR3 is 16 residues long. The CDR3 nucleotides are TGCGCCAGCAGCTTGCTCGACAGCTCCCGAGGGGAGACCCAGTACTTC. Protein: CASSLLDSSRGETQYF.

The J gene is TRBJ1-2, the V gene TRBV5-1; perhaps TRBD1 as D (5 bases). Germline loops: CDR1 SGHRS, CDR2 YFSETQ. V lost 2 bases to trimming and J lost 1 base, with 12 bases between them. This CDR3 is 15 amino acids long. The CDR3 is CASSFLGTVNYGYTF. The CDR3 bases are TGCGCCAGCAGCTTTCTCGGGACCGTTAACTATGGCTACACCTTC.

The chain uses TRBV27 and TRBJ2-7; 7 bases are a match to TRBD1. The CDR3 has 14 residues. The V segment lost 8 bases and the J segment 2 bases; nucleotides outside the gene matches: 9. Germline loops: CDR1 MNHEY, CDR2 SMNVEV (reference sequence). The CDR3 loop reads CASSLRQGTYEQYF. In DNA form, the CDR3 reads TGTGCCAGCTCACTTAGACAGGGAACCTACGAGCAGTACTTC.

The chain employs TRBV5-1 and TRBJ1-1; maybe TRBD1 (6 bases). CDR1 is SGHRS, CDR2 YFSETQ, per germline. CDR3 length: 15 amino acids. Trimming cost V 2 bases and J 5 bases, with 16 bases left between them. The CDR3 bases are TGCGCCAGCAGCTTTTTCGGGGGGCGCGGAACTGAAGCTTTCTTT. Amino acids: CASSFFGGRGTEAFF.

The chain employs TRBV4-1 and TRBJ2-7; D may be TRBD1 (7 bases). The germline gives CDR1 MGHRA, CDR2 YSYEKL. V lost 1 base, J lost 0 bases, and 10 bases lay in between. The length of the CDR3 is 15 residues. This CDR3 is CASSQGGTASYEQYF. DNA for the CDR3: TGCGCCAGCAGCCAAGGCGGGACAGCCTCCTACGAGCAGTACTTC.

The V call is TRBV27, the J call TRBJ2-1; 8 positions match TRBD2. V trimming: 7 bases; J trimming: 2 bases; junction bases outside the gene matches: 10. The V gene's germline CDR1 is MNHEY and CDR2 SMNVEV (reference sequence). The length of the CDR3 is 16 residues. The CDR3 reads CASTLGRGGTYNEQFF. CDR3 coding DNA: TGTGCCAGCACCCTTGGCCGGGGGGGGACCTACAATGAGCAGTTCTTC.

The chain employs TRBV6-5 and TRBJ2-2; TRBD1 might be the D (6 bases). Trimming pared 2 bases from V and 6 bases from J, leaving 16 bases between. The CDR3 totals 16 residues. Germline values: CDR1 MNHEY, CDR2 SVGAGI. The DNA for the CDR3 is TGTGCCAGCAGTTACGGTACAGGGCTCACCGCCGGGGAGCTGTTTTTT. Its translation is CASSYGTGLTAGELFF.

This clone was seen once. The DNA of the CDR3 is TGCAGCGTTGACGGTCACCGGGTGAACACTGAAGCTTTCTTT. The encoded protein is CSVDGHRVNTEAFF. The chain links TRBV29-1 to TRBJ1-1; D unclear. V lost 3 bases, J lost 0 bases, and 11 bases lay in between. Germline CDR1 and CDR2: SQVTM and ANQGSEA. The CDR3 runs 14 residues.

The chain uses TRBV13 and TRBJ1-3; D is unclear. Germline values: CDR1 PRHDT, CDR2 FYEKMQ (reference sequence). The CDR3 is 14 residues long. V lost 3 bases and J 0 bases, leaving 6 bases between the germline ends. The CDR3 spells CASSFAYSGNTIYF. For the CDR3, the DNA is TGTGCCAGCAGCTTTGCGTACTCTGGAAACACCATATATTTT.